These T cell receptor beta chains were read from a single sample in a study of T cell responses to AZD1222 COVID-19 vaccine. Only in-frame clones appear in the TCRdb table, and some are missing; sequencing was by immunoSEQ multiplex PCR. This sample has about 28,000 clones, with around four fifths found just once. The sample here was peripheral blood, taken on day 0 of AZD1222 vaccination. The receptors were gathered from an adult in good health. The CDR3 runs from the conserved cysteine through the conserved F or W. D genes are given only for firm matches. Expanded clones are given a class, and other clones once, few, many or no size at all.

NA	TRBV19	NA	TRBJ1-1	CASSYRKRADTEAFF	TGTGCCAGTAGTTACCGGAAAAGGGCGGACACTGAAGCTTTCTTT
NA	TRBV6-2/TRBV6-3	NA	TRBJ1-1	CASSYGWGGVYTEAFF	TGTGCCAGCAGTTACGGCTGGGGAGGTGTGTACACTGAAGCTTTCTTT
NA	TRBV19	TRBD1	TRBJ1-5	CASSIDIETGNNQPQHF	TGTGCCAGTAGTATAGATATCGAGACAGGGAACAATCAGCCCCAGCATTTT
NA	TRBV6-5	NA	TRBJ2-7	CASSYSPQVPYEQYF	TGTGCCAGCAGTTATTCCCCCCAGGTCCCTTATGAGCAGTACTTC
NA	TRBV10-1	NA	TRBJ1-3	CASSESRRAGNTIYF	TGCGCCAGCAGTGAGAGCCGCAGAGCTGGAAACACCATATATTTT
once	TRBV6-1	NA	TRBJ1-2	CASSEAWTQRNYGYTF	TGTGCCAGCAGTGAAGCATGGACGCAGAGGAACTATGGCTACACCTTC
NA	TRBV7-2	NA	TRBJ1-6	CASSPTVAKRGGYNSPLHF	TGTGCCAGCAGCCCCACCGTCGCCAAGCGAGGGGGATATAATTCACCCCTCCACTTT
once	TRBV2	NA	TRBJ1-2	CASRQGPESGYTF	TGTGCCAGCAGACAGGGCCCGGAGAGTGGCTACACCTTC
few	TRBV6-1	TRBD2	TRBJ2-1	CASSDISGGADEQFF	TGTGCCAGCAGTGACATTAGCGGGGGGGCCGATGAGCAGTTCTTC
NA	TRBV14	TRBD1	TRBJ1-2	CASSYNDRGGDGYTF	TGTGCCAGCAGCTATAACGACAGGGGAGGCGATGGCTACACCTTC
NA	TRBV6-5	NA	TRBJ1-5	CASSRGGNPDQPQHF	TGTGCCAGCAGTCGCGGGGGGAATCCGGATCAGCCCCAGCATTTT
NA	TRBV28	TRBD1	TRBJ1-1	CASSLLGSQGTEAFF	TGTGCCAGCAGTTTACTTGGATCACAGGGGACTGAAGCTTTCTTT
NA	TRBV7-8	NA	TRBJ2-2	CASSARVGATGELFF	TGTGCCAGCAGCGCCAGGGTGGGGGCCACCGGGGAGCTGTTTTTT
NA	TRBV3-1/TRBV3-2	NA	TRBJ1-4	CASALSGRVFGSNEKLFF	TGTGCCAGCGCCCTGAGCGGCAGGGTATTTGGGAGTAATGAAAAACTGTTTTTT
once	TRBV5-5	NA	TRBJ1-6	CASSWAWGVTNSPLHF	TGTGCCAGCAGCTGGGCCTGGGGGGTTACCAATTCACCCCTCCACTTT
NA	TRBV7-3	NA	TRBJ1-1	CASSSGQSNTEAFF	TGTGCCAGCAGCTCCGGACAGTCTAACACTGAAGCTTTCTTT
NA	TRBV4-3	NA	TRBJ1-2	CASSQDWGNYRGGYTF	TGCGCCAGCAGCCAAGATTGGGGAAACTATAGGGGTGGCTACACCTTC
NA	TRBV6-2/TRBV6-3	TRBD2	TRBJ2-1	CASSYGTPSGGNNEQFF	TGTGCCAGCAGTTACGGGACCCCTAGCGGCGGGAACAATGAGCAGTTCTTC
NA	TRBV7-2	TRBD2	TRBJ2-2	CASSPSGSIAGELFF	TGTGCCAGCAGCCCTAGCGGGAGTATCGCCGGGGAGCTGTTTTTT
NA	TRBV11-2	TRBD1	TRBJ1-4	CASSFGQGGREKLFF	TGTGCCAGCAGCTTTGGACAGGGGGGTAGGGAAAAACTGTTTTTT
NA	TRBV6-6	NA	TRBJ1-5	CASSYSHSQPQHF	TGTGCCAGCAGTTACTCGCACTCTCAGCCCCAGCATTTT
NA	TRBV7-9	NA	TRBJ1-6	CASRPATGMYNSPLHF	TGTGCCAGCAGACCGGCGACCGGGATGTATAATTCACCCCTCCACTTT
NA	TRBV19	TRBD1	TRBJ1-5	CASSWTGARSNQPQHF	TGTGCCAGTAGCTGGACAGGGGCCAGAAGCAATCAGCCCCAGCATTTT
NA	TRBV27	NA	TRBJ1-2	CASRDHRNSLSNYGYTF	TGTGCCAGCCGCGATCACCGTAATTCCCTTTCTAACTATGGCTACACCTTC
NA	TRBV6-5	NA	TRBJ1-6	CASSSMAQNSPLHF	TGTGCCAGCAGTTCGATGGCCCAAAATTCACCCCTCCACTTT
NA	TRBV7-2	NA	TRBJ2-5	CASSFPWTGKETQYF	TGTGCCAGCAGCTTTCCCTGGACTGGAAAAGAGACCCAGTACTTC
NA	TRBV4-2	NA	TRBJ1-5	CASSQEGGHSNQPQHF	TGTGCCAGCAGCCAAGAGGGGGGACATAGCAATCAGCCCCAGCATTTT
NA	TRBV12-1	NA	TRBJ2-1	CASSFGDGSGRGNEQFF	NA
few	TRBV7-3	TRBD2	TRBJ2-1	CASSLGLAGDNEQFF	TGTGCCAGCAGCTTGGGACTAGCGGGAGACAATGAGCAGTTCTTC
large	TRBV2	NA	TRBJ1-1	CASSELGRRNMNTEAFF	TGTGCCAGCAGTGAGTTGGGCAGGAGGAACATGAACACTGAAGCTTTCTTT
NA	TRBV7-2	NA	TRBJ1-2	CASSLGQASYGYTF	TGTGCCAGCAGCTTAGGCCAGGCTTCCTATGGCTACACCTTC
NA	TRBV10-3	NA	TRBJ2-3	CAISGGGSGTDTQYF	TGTGCCATCAGTGGAGGGGGTAGTGGCACAGATACGCAGTATTTT
NA	TRBV6-6	NA	TRBJ2-7	CASSYTDPYEQYF	TGTGCCAGCAGTTATACGGACCCCTACGAGCAGTACTTC
once	TRBV6-5	TRBD1	TRBJ1-4	CASSPDRANEKLFF	TGTGCCAGCAGCCCCGACAGGGCTAATGAAAAACTGTTTTTT
NA	TRBV3-1/TRBV3-2	TRBD2	TRBJ2-3	CASSPTSGSTDTQYF	TGTGCCAGCAGCCCGACTAGCGGTAGCACAGATACGCAGTATTTT
NA	TRBV2	NA	TRBJ1-3	CASREQGSGNTIYF	TGTGCCAGCAGGGAACAGGGCTCGGGAAACACCATATATTTT
NA	TRBV5-1	NA	TRBJ1-1	CASSTQENTEAFF	TGCGCCAGCAGCACGCAGGAGAACACTGAAGCTTTCTTT
few	TRBV29-1	NA	TRBJ2-7	CSVDPGNSYEQYF	TGCAGCGTTGATCCAGGGAACTCCTACGAGCAGTACTTC
NA	TRBV19	NA	TRBJ1-5	CASSIVGGNQPQHF	TGTGCCAGTAGTATAGTGGGGGGCAATCAGCCCCAGCATTTT
NA	TRBV11-2	TRBD1	TRBJ2-2	CASSFNRGTNTGELFF	TGTGCCAGCAGCTTCAACAGGGGGACGAACACCGGGGAGCTGTTTTTT
NA	TRBV24-1	TRBD2	TRBJ2-5	CATSDLTRTSGLQETQYF	TGTGCCACCAGTGATTTAACTCGGACTAGCGGCTTGCAAGAGACCCAGTACTTC
NA	TRBV11-2	TRBD1	TRBJ1-2	CASSPDRNYGYTF	TGTGCCAGCAGTCCGGACAGGAACTATGGCTACACCTTC
NA	TRBV7-8	NA	TRBJ1-1	CASSLVGEAFF	TGTGCCAGCAGCCTGGTCGGTGAAGCTTTCTTT
NA	TRBV6-5	NA	TRBJ1-2	CASSYSWDTYGYTF	TGTGCCAGCAGTTACTCTTGGGACACCTATGGCTACACCTTC